This is a list of T cell receptor beta chains from one sample in a study of patients and donors after allogeneic stem cell transplantation. TCRdb re-analysed the RT-PCR reads in MiXCR, keeping a single row per CDR3 protein. The table has approximately 200,000 distinct CDR3 sequences, around two fifths seen once. The sample consisted of blood, either unsorted or a sorted T cell fraction (not recorded which). Receptors originate from a human donor who was either an allogeneic HSCT recipient or a stem cell or donor lymphocyte infusion donor (not recorded which). It is not recorded whose cells these are; they may come from a transplant donor. Both conserved end residues are part of each CDR3. Fields, in order: V gene, clone size, D gene, J gene, CDR3 DNA, CDR3 protein. The D gene is left open where the match is weak. Rows may omit the clone size; those that give it use once, few, many or a size class.

TRBV5-5	.	.	TRBJ2-7	TGTGCCAGCAAAAAAGGCCGGATGGGCGAGCAGTACTTC	CASKKGRMGEQYF
TRBV7-9	.	.	TRBJ2-1	TGTGCCAGCAGCCCCGTCGGGGCCTACAATGAGCAGTTCTTC	CASSPVGAYNEQFF
TRBV10-1	.	.	TRBJ2-1	TGCGCCAGCAGCGACTCCCCCAATGAGCAGTTCTTC	CASSDSPNEQFF
TRBV20-1	.	TRBD2	TRBJ2-4	TGCAGTGCTAGAGATCTGCGGGGGACGAAAAACATTCAGTACTTC	CSARDLRGTKNIQYF
TRBV12-3/TRBV12-4	.	TRBD1	TRBJ1-2	TGTGCCACCGGCGGGGGGACAGAGGATGGCTACACCTTC	CATGGGTEDGYTF
TRBV5-1	.	.	TRBJ2-5	TGCGCCAGCAGCTTCGCAGTGGCTCAAGAGACCCAGTACTTC	CASSFAVAQETQYF
TRBV9	.	.	TRBJ1-2	TGTGCCAGCAGCGCACAATCCCTCCTAGGGGGGGCGCGGGGCTACACCTTC	CASSAQSLLGGARGYTF
TRBV4-1	.	.	TRBJ1-1	TGCGCCAGCAGCCAAGGTGACACCACTGAAGCTTTCTTT	CASSQGDTTEAFF
TRBV5-5	.	.	TRBJ2-7	TGTGCCAGCAGCTTGGCCAATAGCAGAGAGTACTTC	CASSLANSREYF
TRBV4-2	few	.	TRBJ1-2	TGTGCCAGCAGCGAGGGGGGTGTTGGCTACACCTTC	CASSEGGVGYTF
TRBV9	few	.	TRBJ1-1	TGTGCCAGCAGCCCGCCGGGGGGGCACCCCCTTTCGAACACTGAAGCTTTCTTT	CASSPPGGHPLSNTEAFF
TRBV27	few	.	TRBJ2-5	TGTGCCAGCAGTTTGATAGCAGGGAGTGGGGAGACCCAGTACTTC	CASSLIAGSGETQYF
TRBV7-9	.	TRBD1	TRBJ1-1	TGTGCCAGCAGCTTATTAGGACAGGGGAACTGGAACACTGAAGCTTTCTTT	CASSLLGQGNWNTEAFF
TRBV11-2	.	TRBD1	TRBJ1-1	TGTGCCAGCAGCTTAGGAGGGACAGGTGTAATAGACGCTGAAGCTTTCTTT	CASSLGGTGVIDAEAFF
TRBV7-9	few	.	TRBJ1-2	TGTGCCAGCAGCTTATGGGGGCGAGGCTACACCTTC	CASSLWGRGYTF
TRBV12-3/TRBV12-4	.	.	TRBJ1-1	TGTGCCAGCAGACCCTTTAGGAGAGGGCTTGAAGCTTTCTTT	CASRPFRRGLEAFF
TRBV5-1	.	.	TRBJ1-1	TGCGCCAGCCAGGACGGGGGACTTGGTGAAGCTTTCTTT	CASQDGGLGEAFF
TRBV12-3/TRBV12-4	few	.	TRBJ1-1	TGTGCCAGCAGTTCCCTCCTACACGGACACACTGAAGGTTTCTTT	CASSSLLHGHTEGFF
TRBV4-1	.	.	TRBJ2-2	TGCGCCAGCAGCCTTCAGGGGCCCGGGGAGCTGTTTTTT	CASSLQGPGELFF
TRBV5-1	few	.	TRBJ1-1	TGCGCCAGCAGCTTGAGTCCAAGGGAAAAAGCTTTCTTT	CASSLSPREKAFF
TRBV5-1	few	.	TRBJ1-1	TGCGCCAGCAGTAGCTTACGGGGGAGCATGAACACTGAAGCTTTCTTT	CASSSLRGSMNTEAFF
TRBV7-2	.	TRBD1	TRBJ1-1	TGTGCCAGCAGCCGATTGGGAGACAGGGGGCCGAGAACTGAAGCTTTCTTT	CASSRLGDRGPRTEAFF
TRBV20-1	.	.	TRBJ1-1	TGCAGTGCTAGAGGAGGAGGGGGGAGGTCTGAAGCTTTCTTT	CSARGGGGRSEAFF
TRBV5-1	few	.	TRBJ1-3	TGCGCCAGCAGCTTGGGGGCGACAGCTGGAAACACCATATATTTT	CASSLGATAGNTIYF